Here is one T cell receptor (beta chain) with its context. The sample belongs to a study of T cells in Graves' hyperthyroidism and ophthalmopathy. Germline V CDR1 and CDR2: MNHNS, SASEGT. The CDR3 runs to 18 residues. With 7 bases clipped from V and 5 bases from J, the junction kept 15 bases outside the gene matches. The CDR3 regions of TCR beta were amplified from RNA transcripts. The HTBI primer set drove a first-round RT-PCR of the TCR CDR3. TCRdb used MiXCR to reprocess the multiplex PCR reads, holding one entry per CDR3 protein. The sample records approximately 600,000 distinct CDR3 sequences, roughly 14% being singletons.

The rearrangement joins TRBV6-1 to TRBJ2-5; 14 bases are shared with TRBD2. Material: blood. The clonotype originates from a woman aged 40 to 50 with Graves' ophthalmopathy. CDR3 in amino acids: CASTPGLAGEVLGETQYF. CDR3 nucleotide sequence: TGTGCCAGCACTCCGGGACTAGCGGGAGAGGTTCTGGGGGAGACCCAGTACTTC.